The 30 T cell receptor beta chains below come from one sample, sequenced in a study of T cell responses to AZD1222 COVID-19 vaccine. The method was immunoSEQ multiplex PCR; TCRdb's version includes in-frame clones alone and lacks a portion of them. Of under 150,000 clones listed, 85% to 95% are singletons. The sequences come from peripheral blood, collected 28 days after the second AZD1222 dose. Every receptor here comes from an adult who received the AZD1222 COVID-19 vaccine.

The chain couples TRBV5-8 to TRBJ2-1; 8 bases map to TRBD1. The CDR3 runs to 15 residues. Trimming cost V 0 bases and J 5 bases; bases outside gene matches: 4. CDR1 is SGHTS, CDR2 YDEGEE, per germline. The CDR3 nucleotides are TGTGCCAGCAGCTTGGGACAGGGGTACAACAATGAGCAGTTCTTC. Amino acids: CASSLGQGYNNEQFF.

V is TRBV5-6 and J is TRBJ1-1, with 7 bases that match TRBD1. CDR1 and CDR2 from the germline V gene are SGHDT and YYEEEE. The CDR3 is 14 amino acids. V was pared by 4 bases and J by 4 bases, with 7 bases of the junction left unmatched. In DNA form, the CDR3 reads TGTGCCAGCAGCCGGGGACAGAGGGGCACTGAAGCTTTCTTT. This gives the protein CASSRGQRGTEAFF.

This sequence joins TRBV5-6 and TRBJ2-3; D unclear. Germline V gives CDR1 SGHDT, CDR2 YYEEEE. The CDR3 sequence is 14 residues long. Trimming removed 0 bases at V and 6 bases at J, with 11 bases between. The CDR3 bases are TGTGCCAGCAGCTTGGTGGCTTCCTCCGATACGCAGTATTTT. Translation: CASSLVASSDTQYF. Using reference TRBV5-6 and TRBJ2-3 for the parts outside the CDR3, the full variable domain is DAGVTQSPTHLIKTRGQQVTLRCSPKSGHDTVSWYQQALGQGPQFIFQYYEEEERQRGNFPDRFSGHQFPNYSSELNVNALLLGDSALYLCASSLVASSDTQYFGPGTRLTVL.

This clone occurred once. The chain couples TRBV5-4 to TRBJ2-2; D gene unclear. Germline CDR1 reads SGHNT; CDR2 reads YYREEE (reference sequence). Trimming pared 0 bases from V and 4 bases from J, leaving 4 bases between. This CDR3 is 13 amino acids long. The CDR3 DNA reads TGTGCCAGCAGCTTGGTGGCCACCGGGGAGCTGTTTTTT. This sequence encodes CASSLVATGELFF.

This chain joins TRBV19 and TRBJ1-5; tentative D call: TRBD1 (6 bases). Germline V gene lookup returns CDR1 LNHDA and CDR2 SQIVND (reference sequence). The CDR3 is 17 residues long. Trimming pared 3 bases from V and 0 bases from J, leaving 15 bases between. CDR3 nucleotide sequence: TGTGCCAGTAGTATGGGATCGAGAGGGGGTAGCAATCAGCCCCAGCATTTT. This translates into CASSMGSRGGSNQPQHF.

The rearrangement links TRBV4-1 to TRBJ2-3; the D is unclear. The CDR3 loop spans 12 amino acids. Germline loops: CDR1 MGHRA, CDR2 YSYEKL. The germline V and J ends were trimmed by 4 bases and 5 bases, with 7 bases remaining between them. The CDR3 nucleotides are TGCGCCAGCAGCCCTTCGGGAGATACGCAGTATTTT. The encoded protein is CASSPSGDTQYF.

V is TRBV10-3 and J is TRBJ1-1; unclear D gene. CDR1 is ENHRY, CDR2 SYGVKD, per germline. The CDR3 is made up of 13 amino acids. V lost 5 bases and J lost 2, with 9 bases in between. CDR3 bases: TGTGCCATCAGTTCGGCAGCAAACACTGAAGCTTTCTTT. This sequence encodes CAISSAANTEAFF.

Here the CDR3 DNA reads TGTGCCTGGAATCCCGGGGGCTTCACAGATACGCAGTATTTT. Translating gives CAWNPGGFTDTQYF. V gene TRBV30 combines with J gene TRBJ2-3; the D call may be TRBD1 or TRBD2 (6 bases each). Germline CDR1 and CDR2: GTSNPN and SVGIG (reference sequence). V was shortened by 4 bases and J by 2 bases, with 13 bases between the two germline ends. The CDR3 consists of 14 residues.

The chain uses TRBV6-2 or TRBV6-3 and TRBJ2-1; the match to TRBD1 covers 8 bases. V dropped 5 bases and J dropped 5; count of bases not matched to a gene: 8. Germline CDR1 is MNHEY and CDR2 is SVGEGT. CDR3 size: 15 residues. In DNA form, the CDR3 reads TGTGCCAGCAGTAACCCACGGGACAGGAACAATGAGCAGTTCTTC. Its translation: CASSNPRDRNNEQFF.

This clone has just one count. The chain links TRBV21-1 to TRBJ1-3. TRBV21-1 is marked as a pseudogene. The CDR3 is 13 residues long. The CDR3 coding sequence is TGTGCCAGCAGCCAGGGAGAAAGAAACACCATATATTTT. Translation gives CASSQGERNTIYF.

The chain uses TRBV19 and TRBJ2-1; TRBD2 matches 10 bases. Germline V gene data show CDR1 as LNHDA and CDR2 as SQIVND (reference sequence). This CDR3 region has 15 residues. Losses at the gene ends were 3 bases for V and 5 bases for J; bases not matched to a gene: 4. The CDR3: CASSIALAGDNEQFF. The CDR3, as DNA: TGTGCCAGTAGTATCGCGCTAGCGGGAGACAATGAGCAGTTCTTC.

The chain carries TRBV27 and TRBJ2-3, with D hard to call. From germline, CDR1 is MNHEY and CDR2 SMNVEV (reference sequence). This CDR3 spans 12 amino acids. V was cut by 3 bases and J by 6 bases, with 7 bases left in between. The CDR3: CASSFYSDTQYF. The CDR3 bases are TGTGCCAGCAGTTTTTATTCGGATACGCAGTATTTT.

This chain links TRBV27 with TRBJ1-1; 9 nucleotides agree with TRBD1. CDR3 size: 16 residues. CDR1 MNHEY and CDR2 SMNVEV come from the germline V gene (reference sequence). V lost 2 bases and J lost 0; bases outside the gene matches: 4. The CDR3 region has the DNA TGTGCCAGCAGTTTAGGGACAGGGTGGGTGAACACTGAAGCTTTCTTT. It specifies CASSLGTGWVNTEAFF.

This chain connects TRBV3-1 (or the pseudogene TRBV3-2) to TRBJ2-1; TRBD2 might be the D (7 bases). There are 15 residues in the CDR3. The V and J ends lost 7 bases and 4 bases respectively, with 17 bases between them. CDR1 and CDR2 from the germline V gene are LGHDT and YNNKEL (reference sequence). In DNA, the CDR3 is TGTGCCAGCACCTTGGGCGGGGGCATATACAATGAGCAGTTCTTC. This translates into CASTLGGGIYNEQFF.

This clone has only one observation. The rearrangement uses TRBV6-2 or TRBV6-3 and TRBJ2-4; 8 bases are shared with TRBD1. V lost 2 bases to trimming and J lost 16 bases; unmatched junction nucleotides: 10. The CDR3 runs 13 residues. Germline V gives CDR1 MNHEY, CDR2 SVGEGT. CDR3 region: CASSYGQGLLSYF. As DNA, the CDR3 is TGTGCCAGCAGTTACGGACAGGGACTTTTGTCCTACTTC.

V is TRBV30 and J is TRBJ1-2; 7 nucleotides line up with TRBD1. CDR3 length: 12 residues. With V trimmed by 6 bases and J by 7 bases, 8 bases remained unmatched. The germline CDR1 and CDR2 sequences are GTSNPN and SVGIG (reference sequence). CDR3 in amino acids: CACWEGASGYTF. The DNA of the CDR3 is TGTGCCTGCTGGGAGGGGGCGAGTGGCTACACCTTC. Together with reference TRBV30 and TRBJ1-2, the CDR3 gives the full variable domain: SQTIHQWPATLVQPVGSPLSLECTVEGTSNPNLYWYRQAAGRGLQLLFYSVGIGQISSEVPQNLSASRPQDRQFILSSKKLLLSDSGFYLCACWEGASGYTFGSGTRLTVV.

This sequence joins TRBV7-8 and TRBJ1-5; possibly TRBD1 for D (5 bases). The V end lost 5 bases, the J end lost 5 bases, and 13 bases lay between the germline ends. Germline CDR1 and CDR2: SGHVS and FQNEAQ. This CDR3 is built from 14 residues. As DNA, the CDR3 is TGTGCCAGCAGCCATCAGGGTCACCATCAGCCCCAGCATTTT. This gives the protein CASSHQGHHQPQHF.

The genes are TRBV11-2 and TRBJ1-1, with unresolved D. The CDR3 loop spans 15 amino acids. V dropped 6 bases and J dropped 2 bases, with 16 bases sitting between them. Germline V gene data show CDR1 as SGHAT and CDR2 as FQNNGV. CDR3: CASRPFRVGNTEAFF. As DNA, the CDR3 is TGTGCCAGCAGACCTTTCCGTGTAGGTAACACTGAAGCTTTCTTT.

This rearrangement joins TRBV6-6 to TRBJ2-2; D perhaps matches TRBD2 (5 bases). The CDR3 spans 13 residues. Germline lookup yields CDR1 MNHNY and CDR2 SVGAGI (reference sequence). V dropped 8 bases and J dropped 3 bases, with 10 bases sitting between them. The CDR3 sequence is CASRTGYTGELFF. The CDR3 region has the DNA TGTGCCAGCCGTACGGGGTACACCGGGGAGCTGTTTTTT.

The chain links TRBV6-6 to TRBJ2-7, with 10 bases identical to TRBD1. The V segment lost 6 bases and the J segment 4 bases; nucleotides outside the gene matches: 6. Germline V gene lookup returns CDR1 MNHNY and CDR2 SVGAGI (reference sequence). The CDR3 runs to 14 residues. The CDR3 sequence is CASSRDRGQYEQYV. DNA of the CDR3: TGTGCCAGCAGCCGGGACAGGGGACAATACGAGCAGTACGTC.

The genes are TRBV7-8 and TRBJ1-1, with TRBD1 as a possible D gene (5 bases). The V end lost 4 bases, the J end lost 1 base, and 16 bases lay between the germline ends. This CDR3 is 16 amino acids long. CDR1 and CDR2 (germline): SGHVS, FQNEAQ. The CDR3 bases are TGTGCCAGCAGCTCGAGGGTTGTGGGGCGGAACACTGAAGCTTTCTTT. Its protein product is CASSSRVVGRNTEAFF.

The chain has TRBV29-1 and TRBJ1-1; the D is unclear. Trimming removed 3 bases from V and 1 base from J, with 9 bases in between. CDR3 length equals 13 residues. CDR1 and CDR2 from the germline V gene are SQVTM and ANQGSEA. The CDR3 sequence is CSVDSGKNTEAFF. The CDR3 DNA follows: TGCAGCGTTGATTCCGGGAAGAACACTGAAGCTTTCTTT.

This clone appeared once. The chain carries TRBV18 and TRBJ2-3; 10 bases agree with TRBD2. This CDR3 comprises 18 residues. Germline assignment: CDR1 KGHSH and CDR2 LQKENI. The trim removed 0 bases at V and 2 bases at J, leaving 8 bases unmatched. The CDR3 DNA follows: TGTGCCAGCTCACCACCCTCCCGGACTAGCGGTTACACAGATACGCAGTATTTT. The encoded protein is CASSPPSRTSGYTDTQYF. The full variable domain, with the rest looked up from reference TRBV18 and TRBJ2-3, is NAGVMQNPRHLVRRRGQEARLRCSPMKGHSHVYWYRQLPEEGLKFMVYLQKENIIDESGMPKERFSAEFPKEGPSILRIQQVVRGDSAAYFCASSPPSRTSGYTDTQYFGPGTRLTVL.

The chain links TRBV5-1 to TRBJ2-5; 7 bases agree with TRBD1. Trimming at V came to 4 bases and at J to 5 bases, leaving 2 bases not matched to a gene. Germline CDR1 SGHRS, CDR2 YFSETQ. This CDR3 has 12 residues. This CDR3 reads CASSLTGETQYF. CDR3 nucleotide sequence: TGCGCCAGCAGCCTGACAGGGGAGACCCAGTACTTC.

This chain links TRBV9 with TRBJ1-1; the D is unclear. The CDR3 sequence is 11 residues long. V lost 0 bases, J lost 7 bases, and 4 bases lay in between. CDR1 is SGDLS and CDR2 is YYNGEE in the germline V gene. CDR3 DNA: TGTGCCAGCAGCGTAGCGGTTGAAGCTTTCTTT. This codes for CASSVAVEAFF.

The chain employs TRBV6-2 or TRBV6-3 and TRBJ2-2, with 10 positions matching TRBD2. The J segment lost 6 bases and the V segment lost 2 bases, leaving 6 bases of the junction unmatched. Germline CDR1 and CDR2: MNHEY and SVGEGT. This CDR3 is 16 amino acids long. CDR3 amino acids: CASSYRLAGAPGELFF. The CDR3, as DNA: TGTGCCAGCAGTTACAGGCTAGCGGGAGCCCCCGGGGAGCTGTTTTTT.

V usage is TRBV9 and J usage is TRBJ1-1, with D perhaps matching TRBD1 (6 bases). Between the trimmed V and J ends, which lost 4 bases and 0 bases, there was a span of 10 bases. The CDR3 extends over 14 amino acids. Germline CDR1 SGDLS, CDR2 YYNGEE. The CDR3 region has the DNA TGTGCCAGCAGCCAGGGACACCTGAACACTGAAGCTTTCTTT. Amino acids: CASSQGHLNTEAFF.

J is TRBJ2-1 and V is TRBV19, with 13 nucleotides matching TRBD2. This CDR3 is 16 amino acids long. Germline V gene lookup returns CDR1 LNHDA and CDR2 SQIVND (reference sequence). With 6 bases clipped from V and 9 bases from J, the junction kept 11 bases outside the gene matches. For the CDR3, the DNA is TGTGCCAGTAGCTCCGGGACTAGCGGGATACTGGGTGAGCAGTTCTTC. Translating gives CASSSGTSGILGEQFF.

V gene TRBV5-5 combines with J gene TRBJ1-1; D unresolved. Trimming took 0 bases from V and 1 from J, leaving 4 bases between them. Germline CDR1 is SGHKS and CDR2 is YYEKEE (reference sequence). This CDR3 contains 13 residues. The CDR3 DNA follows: TGTGCCAGCAGCTTGGCGGAGAACACTGAAGCTTTCTTT. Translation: CASSLAENTEAFF.

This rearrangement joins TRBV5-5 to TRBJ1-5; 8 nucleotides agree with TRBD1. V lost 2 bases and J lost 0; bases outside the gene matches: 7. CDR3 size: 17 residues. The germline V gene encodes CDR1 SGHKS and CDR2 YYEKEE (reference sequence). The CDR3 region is CASSLGTGVNSNQPQHF. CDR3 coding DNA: TGTGCCAGCAGCTTAGGGACAGGAGTAAATAGCAATCAGCCCCAGCATTTT.